The 12 T cell receptor beta chains presented below share a single source sample, sequenced in a study of OX40 agonist ivuxolimab in advanced cancers. TCRdb's copy holds only in-frame clones and misses some; the assay was immunoSEQ multiplex PCR. The sample holds tens of thousands of clones, roughly 87% seen once. The source was CD4+ or CD8+ T cells sorted from blood, collected in a trial of the OX40 agonist ivuxolimab. Source of these receptors: an adult with an advanced solid tumor such as melanoma, head and neck, liver or kidney cancer.

The chain joins TRBV5-1 to TRBJ2-7; TRBD2 might be the D (6 bases). Germline V gene sequence: CDR1 SGHRS, CDR2 YFSETQ. V lost 3 bases and J lost 9, with 13 bases in between. The CDR3 length is 12 residues. CDR3 amino acids: CASSSAPGGQYF. The CDR3 region has the DNA TGCGCCAGCAGCTCCGCTCCCGGGGGGCAGTACTTC.

J is TRBJ2-4 and V is TRBV19; TRBD1 aligns across 7 bases. Germline CDR1 is LNHDA and CDR2 is SQIVND (reference sequence). J lost 0 bases, V lost 5 bases, and 10 bases had no gene match. This CDR3 is 17 amino acids long. In nucleotides, the CDR3 is TGTGCCAGTAGTCCAGAACAGGGGCCTTTAGCCAAAAACATTCAGTACTTC. As protein: CASSPEQGPLAKNIQYF.

The chain couples TRBV6-1 to TRBJ2-1; D not certain. The V gene's germline CDR1 is MNHNS and CDR2 SASEGT. Trimming cost V 1 base and J 7 bases, with 8 bases left between them. The CDR3 is 13 residues long. The CDR3 DNA reads TGTGCCAGCAGTGAAGTCGGGTCGAATGAGCAGTTCTTC. Residues: CASSEVGSNEQFF.

Details on this clone: This same CDR3 is encoded by further DNA sequences in the sample. The chain combines TRBV21-1 with TRBJ2-7. TRBV21-1 constitutes a pseudogene. The CDR3 covers 15 residues. CDR3 loop: CASSPPGPSSYEQYF. DNA for the CDR3: TGTGCCAGCAGCCCTCCGGGCCCGAGCTCCTACGAGCAGTACTTC.

This clone appeared a few times. The chain recombines TRBV19 with TRBJ2-2; D might be TRBD2 (6 bases). The CDR3 length is 13 residues. Trimming stripped 6 bases from V and 5 bases from J, with 10 bases between. Looked up from germline, CDR1 is LNHDA and CDR2 is SQIVND (reference sequence). The CDR3 here is CASRSGGTGELFF. CDR3 sequence (DNA): TGTGCCAGTAGATCTGGGGGGACCGGGGAGCTGTTTTTT.

The gene calls are TRBV5-4 and TRBJ1-1, with 7 nucleotides matching TRBD1. The CDR3 runs to 15 residues. The V and J ends lost 4 bases and 3 bases, in that order; junction bases with no gene match: 9. From germline, CDR1 is SGHNT and CDR2 YYREEE (reference sequence). Here the CDR3 reads CASSQRQGEHTEAFF. CDR3 DNA sequence: TGTGCCAGCAGCCAGAGGCAGGGGGAGCACACTGAAGCTTTCTTT. The full variable domain, in which reference TRBV5-4 and TRBJ1-1 provide the parts outside the CDR3, is ETGVTQSPTHLIKTRGQQVTLRCSSQSGHNTVSWYQQALGQGPQFIFQYYREEENGRGNFPPRFSGLQFPNYSSELNVNALELDDSALYLCASSQRQGEHTEAFFGQGTRLTVV.

The chain couples TRBV4-1 to TRBJ1-2; D is ambiguous. The CDR3 has 13 residues. Trimming shortened V by 0 bases and J by 8 bases, and 10 bases separated the two germline ends. Germline V CDR1 and CDR2: MGHRA, YSYEKL. CDR3 DNA: TGCGCCAGCAGCCAAGATACACAGTACGGCTACACCTTC. It is translated as CASSQDTQYGYTF.

There are a few counts of this clone. The chain carries TRBV7-8 and TRBJ1-5; no clear D gene. Trimming took 1 base from V and 0 from J, leaving 10 bases between them. Per the germline V gene, CDR1 is SGHVS and CDR2 is FQNEAQ. The CDR3 spans 16 residues. The chain's CDR3 is CASSLGGRTSNQPQHF. As DNA, the CDR3 is TGTGCCAGCAGCTTAGGGGGTCGGACTAGCAATCAGCCCCAGCATTTT.

The chain couples TRBV10-3 to TRBJ1-2; D is undetermined. This CDR3 is built from 15 residues. V lost 2 bases to trimming and J lost 4 bases, with 14 bases between them. Germline V gives CDR1 ENHRY, CDR2 SYGVKD. The CDR3 nucleotides read TGTGCCATCAGTGAGATAAACACCCCGGGCTATGGCTACACCTTC. It codes for CAISEINTPGYGYTF.

The J gene is TRBJ2-7, the V gene TRBV6-5; D unresolved. Looked up from germline, CDR1 is MNHEY and CDR2 is SVGAGI. The CDR3 extends over 13 amino acids. The V and J ends lost 4 bases and 2 bases respectively, with 9 bases between them. CDR3 DNA: TGTGCCAGCAGTTTCAACCCCACCTACGAGCAGTACTTC. Protein: CASSFNPTYEQYF.

This rearrangement joins TRBV5-1 to TRBJ2-7; D might be TRBD1 or TRBD2, each matching 6 bases. Germline assignment: CDR1 SGHRS and CDR2 YFSETQ. The CDR3 totals 15 residues. The V end was cut by 4 bases, the J end by 5 bases, with 19 bases between. The CDR3 DNA reads TGCGCCAGCAGCCTCGGCAACTCCGGGGGCGACGAGCAGTACTTC. Its protein product is CASSLGNSGGDEQYF. The full variable domain, in which reference TRBV5-1 and TRBJ2-7 provide the parts outside the CDR3, is KAGVTQTPRYLIKTRGQQVTLSCSPISGHRSVSWYQQTPGQGLQFLFEYFSETQRNKGNFPGRFSGRQFSNSRSEMNVSTLELGDSALYLCASSLGNSGGDEQYFGPGTRLTVT.

The chain recombines TRBV6-1 with TRBJ2-3; D ambiguous. The CDR3 runs to 15 residues. From germline, CDR1 is MNHNS and CDR2 SASEGT. Trimming pared 2 bases from V and 0 bases from J, leaving 9 bases between. The CDR3 region is CASSEWAQSTDTQYF. The CDR3 DNA reads TGTGCCAGCAGTGAATGGGCACAGAGCACAGATACGCAGTATTTT.